Presented here are 16 T cell receptor beta chains from one specimen sequenced in a study of blood T cell repertoires in COVID-19. Using immunoSEQ multiplex PCR, the repertoire was profiled, and TCRdb retains in-frame clones only, with some absent. The repertoire holds over 200,000 clones, with roughly four fifths as singletons. The sample consisted of peripheral blood. All receptors come from a woman between 35 and 50 years old with acute or convalescent COVID-19.

Of note for this clone: The junction departs from the called germline gene at one end, perhaps through a read error. The genes are TRBV20-1 and TRBJ1-1, with 7 positions matching TRBD1. Germline V CDR1 and CDR2: DFQATT, SNEGSKA (reference sequence). This CDR3 has 11 amino acids. The chain's CDR3 is CSARDLPGQPF. The CDR3 DNA sequence: TGCAGTGCTAGAGACTTACCGGGACAGCCATTT.

The chain combines TRBV4-2 with TRBJ2-1; 7 bases are a match to TRBD1. The junction had 15 bases not matched to a gene; V was cut back by 8 bases and J by 8 bases. Germline loops: CDR1 LGHNA, CDR2 YNFKEQ. There are 15 residues in the CDR3. In DNA, the CDR3 is TGTGCCAGCCATCCTCTTAGGGGGCAAATTCATGAGCAGTTCTTC. Translating gives CASHPLRGQIHEQFF.

This clone was seen repeatedly, ten times or more. The chain carries TRBV11-1 and TRBJ1-2; D is uncertain. This CDR3 region has 13 residues. The germline CDR1 and CDR2 sequences are SGHAT and FQDESV (reference sequence). V lost 1 base, J lost 2 bases, and 5 bases lay in between. CDR3 in DNA: TGTGCCAGCAGCTTAGGAGGGAACTATGGCTACACCTTC. As protein: CASSLGGNYGYTF.

V and J are TRBV19 and TRBJ1-5, with 7 bases aligning to TRBD1. Germline assignment: CDR1 LNHDA and CDR2 SQIVND (reference sequence). V was pared by 3 bases and J by 0 bases, with 14 bases of the junction left unmatched. This CDR3 has 19 residues. DNA for the CDR3: TGTGCCAGTAGTATCCCGTCGGGACAGAGCTCGTTTAGCAATCAGCCCCAGCATTTT. It specifies CASSIPSGQSSFSNQPQHF.

The table lists this clone with a few counts. V and J are TRBV6-2 or TRBV6-3 and TRBJ1-2; unclear D gene. V lost 3 bases to trimming and J lost 1 base, with 6 bases between them. The V gene's germline CDR1 is MNHEY and CDR2 SVGEGT. The CDR3 runs 13 residues. CDR3: CASSYMSNYGYTF. In nucleotides, the CDR3 is TGTGCCAGCAGTTATATGAGTAACTATGGCTACACCTTC.

The V gene is TRBV6-5, the J gene TRBJ2-7; D not resolved. The germline CDR1 and CDR2 sequences are MNHEY and SVGAGI. With 2 bases removed from V and 0 bases from J, the gap between germline ends came to 11 bases. The CDR3 runs to 15 residues. The CDR3 region is CASSYIGSSSYEQYF. CDR3 DNA sequence: TGTGCCAGCAGTTACATTGGTTCTAGCTCCTACGAGCAGTACTTC.

This chain joins TRBV5-1 and TRBJ1-1; D uncertain. Trimming shortened V by 0 bases and J by 6 bases, and 9 bases separated the two germline ends. Germline V gene lookup returns CDR1 SGHRS and CDR2 YFSETQ. The CDR3 length is 13 residues. CDR3 in DNA: TGCGCCAGCAGCTTGGTCGCGGGCGCTGAAGCTTTCTTT. This encodes CASSLVAGAEAFF.

The chain is built from TRBV2 and TRBJ2-7, with 7 bases identical to TRBD1. J was trimmed by 7 bases and V by 4 bases; bases with no gene match: 7. This CDR3 contains 13 residues. Per the germline V gene, CDR1 is SNHLY and CDR2 is FYNNEI. This CDR3 reads CASSVRDSEEQYF. Here the CDR3 DNA reads TGTGCCAGCAGTGTTCGGGACAGTGAAGAGCAGTACTTC. Full variable domain (missing parts from reference TRBV2 and TRBJ2-7): EPEVTQTPSHQVTQMGQEVILRCVPISNHLYFYWYRQILGQKVEFLVSFYNNEISEKSEIFDDQFSVERPDGSNFTLKIRSTKLEDSAMYFCASSVRDSEEQYFGPGTRLTVT.

This chain uses TRBV2 with TRBJ2-7; 10 nucleotides match TRBD2. This CDR3 region has 12 residues. Trimming took 7 bases from V and 6 from J; bases not matched to a gene: 3. Germline CDR1 is SNHLY and CDR2 is FYNNEI. DNA for the CDR3: TGTGCCAGCACTAGCGGGAGTGCCGAGCAGTACTTC. The encoded protein is CASTSGSAEQYF.

This clone was counted only a few times. The chain couples TRBV15 to TRBJ1-2, with TRBD1 matching over 7 bases. With V trimmed by 5 bases and J by 4 bases, 4 bases remained unmatched. Germline assignment: CDR1 LNHNV and CDR2 YYDKDF (reference sequence). This CDR3 is 13 amino acids long. The CDR3 region is CATSPGQSYGYTF. CDR3 DNA sequence: TGTGCCACCAGCCCGGGACAGTCCTATGGCTACACCTTC.

The V and J genes are TRBV27 and TRBJ2-3; D gene unclear. This CDR3 has 15 amino acids. Between the trimmed V and J ends, which lost 7 bases and 5 bases, there was a span of 19 bases. CDR1 is MNHEY, CDR2 SMNVEV, per germline (reference sequence). CDR3 bases: TGTGCCAGCAAAAGAGGTGATATCTATCTAGATACGCAGTATTTT. Translating gives CASKRGDIYLDTQYF.

The chain uses TRBV6-1 and TRBJ2-3; 9 positions match TRBD2. This CDR3 has 16 residues. CDR1 MNHNS and CDR2 SASEGT come from the germline V gene. Trimming cost V 4 bases and J 9 bases; bases outside gene matches: 14. CDR3 sequence (DNA): TGTGCCAGCAGTGCCCCAGGGAGCGGGGGGACTTTCACGCAGTATTTT. Protein sequence: CASSAPGSGGTFTQYF.

This rearrangement joins TRBV29-1 to TRBJ2-3; TRBD2 aligns across 7 bases. The CDR3 spans 14 residues. V shed 3 bases, J shed 3 bases, and the junction held 6 bases outside the gene matches. Germline CDR1 SQVTM, CDR2 ANQGSEA. DNA for the CDR3: TGCAGCGTTGATGTGCGGGGGACGACAGATACGCAGTATTTT. Translated, it gives CSVDVRGTTDTQYF.

This clone has only a few counts. The CDR3 loop is CASSPRVGGKTYEQYF. The CDR3 DNA follows: TGTGCCAGCAGCCCCCGGGTGGGAGGCAAAACCTACGAGCAGTACTTC. V is TRBV27 and J is TRBJ2-7, with D possibly matching TRBD2 (6 bases). Trimming removed 6 bases at V and 2 bases at J, with 20 bases between. Germline V gives CDR1 MNHEY, CDR2 SMNVEV (reference sequence). The CDR3 totals 16 residues.

This clone is a singleton in its sample. J is TRBJ1-2 and V is TRBV19; 9 bases align to TRBD1. The CDR3 sequence is 14 residues long. V lost 4 bases to trimming and J lost 9 bases; unmatched junction nucleotides: 9. From germline, CDR1 is LNHDA and CDR2 SQIVND (reference sequence). The CDR3 DNA sequence: TGTGCCAGTAGTAATAACAGGGGGCCTGGGAGCTACACCTTC. Its translation: CASSNNRGPGSYTF. Complete variable domain (other parts from reference TRBV19 and TRBJ1-2): DGGITQSPKYLFRKEGQNVTLSCEQNLNHDAMYWYRQDPGQGLRLIYYSQIVNDFQKGDIAEGYSVSREKKESFPLTVTSAQKNPTAFYLCASSNNRGPGSYTFGSGTRLTVV.

CDR3 loop: CASSLTSGRTYEQYF. Written as DNA, the CDR3 is TGTGCCAGCAGCCTAACTAGCGGGAGAACCTACGAGCAGTACTTC. This chain joins TRBV27 and TRBJ2-7; TRBD2 matches 11 bases. Germline CDR1 is MNHEY and CDR2 is SMNVEV (reference sequence). V trimming: 6 bases; J trimming: 2 bases; junction bases outside the gene matches: 6. The CDR3 is 15 residues long.